This T cell receptor beta chain is from a study of blood T cell repertoires in COVID-19. Study information: Material from acute and convalescent COVID-19 was sourced from the United States, Italy and Spain.

V gave up 2 bases and J gave up 7 bases; unmatched junction bases: 8. The CDR3 loop spans 14 amino acids. From germline, CDR1 is SGHRS and CDR2 YFSETQ. Seattle patient enrollment occurred during active infection, with longitudinal follow-up thereafter. Per the study methods: For nucleated cells, counts were estimated from reference gene primer amplification. Assay: immunoSEQ multiplex PCR; the TCRdb copy retains only in-frame clones and omits some. V, J and clone size derive from that table, while D and trimming were established from the DNA sequence. The table includes some 240,000 clones, 75% to 90% detected once.

This receptor was obtained from a woman in her 70s with COVID-19, enrolled during active disease. The chain uses TRBV5-1 and TRBJ2-5, with TRBD2 matching over 7 bases. Sequencing was carried out using peripheral blood. Here the CDR3 DNA reads TGCGCCAGCAGCTTATTTTCCAGGGAGGGGACCCAGTACTTC. Its translation: CASSLFSREGTQYF.